This T cell receptor (beta chain) was captured by sequencing in a study of cytomegalovirus exposure and HLA in healthy donors. On the study more broadly: Among the 370 or so donors who were genotyped, 70% to 90% fell in the genetic ancestry cluster that is associated with self-reported Caucasian donors.

Though nominally healthy at sampling, donors likely had unrecorded immune exposures. In the PCR, 60 Vbeta and 13 Jbeta primers were used. Sequenced by immunoSEQ multiplex PCR; TCRdb stores in-frame clones only, minus some. The profile covers some 140,000 clones, with 60% to 75% appearing a single time and about 2.6% taken by the ten largest. On this clone: Its antigen remains unknown.

The CDR3 runs 13 residues. V shed 6 bases and J 4 bases; nucleotides not matched to a gene: 5. Germline loops: CDR1 SQVTM, CDR2 ANQGSEA. General study points: Some highly shared sequence variants likely arose as a pipeline artifact. Cytomegalovirus status was reportedly diagnosed by the classifier with high specificity and sensitivity.

The TCR was taken from a man between 18 and 29 years old in good health and CMV-seronegative. The specimen was PBMCs. The chain recombines TRBV29-1 with TRBJ1-4; 7 bases line up with TRBD1. CDR3 DNA: TGCAGCGTCACAGGGGCAATTAATGAAAAACTGTTTTTT. As protein: CSVTGAINEKLFF. Full variable domain (rest looked up from reference TRBV29-1 and TRBJ1-4): SAVISQKPSRDICQRGTSLTIQCQVDSQVTMMFWYRQQPGQSLTLIATANQGSEATYESGFVIDKFPISRPNLTFSTLTVSNMSPEDSSIYLCSVTGAINEKLFFGSGTQLSVL.